Below, 13 T cell receptor beta chains from the same sample are listed, as sequenced in a study of CD8+CD57+ T cells in acquired aplastic anemia. Genomic DNA provided the template from which TCR beta VDJ and CDR3 profiles were obtained. Using its own MiXCR run on the reads, TCRdb lists one record per CDR3 protein. The repertoire holds some 130,000 distinct CDR3 sequences, with 48% as singletons. Sequencing was performed on sorted CD4+, CD8+, or CD8+CD57+ T cells (not recorded which) from PBMCs. The receptors stem from a human donor in good health, serving as a control.

Ten or more counts support this clonotype. The J gene is TRBJ1-5, the V gene TRBV19, with unresolved D. V lost 3 bases, J lost 5 bases, and 14 bases lay in between. Germline V gene sequence: CDR1 LNHDA, CDR2 SQIVND (reference sequence). CDR3 length: 15 amino acids. As DNA, the CDR3 is TGTGCCAGTAGTATGAGTCGGTTAGGGCATCAGCCCCAGCATTTT. Protein sequence: CASSMSRLGHQPQHF.

The chain is built from TRBV15 and TRBJ2-5; TRBD2 is a possible D gene (6 bases). The CDR3 covers 13 residues. V was cut by 2 bases and J by 3 bases, with 7 bases left in between. CDR1 LNHNV and CDR2 YYDKDF come from the germline V gene (reference sequence). Here the CDR3 DNA reads TGTGCCACCAGCAGAAGACTAGAAGAGACCCAGTACTTC. It specifies CATSRRLEETQYF. Supplemented by reference TRBV15 and TRBJ2-5, the full variable domain reads DAMVIQNPRYQVTQFGKPVTLSCSQTLNHNVMYWYQQKSSQAPKLLFHYYDKDFNNEADTPDNFQSRRPNTSFCFLDIRSPGLGDTAMYLCATSRRLEETQYFGPGTRLLVL.

This chain links TRBV9 with TRBJ1-4, with D tentatively TRBD1 (6 bases). Germline V lookup: CDR1 SGDLS, CDR2 YYNGEE. The V end was cut by 3 bases, the J end by 5 bases, with 17 bases between. The CDR3 loop spans 16 amino acids. The CDR3, as DNA: TGTGCCAGCAGCGAGAGTCTGACAGGACCCAATGAAAAACTGTTTTTT. As protein: CASSESLTGPNEKLFF.

Many counts were recorded for this clonotype. The V call is TRBV2, the J call TRBJ2-7; D is unclear. Looked up from germline, CDR1 is SNHLY and CDR2 is FYNNEI. Trimming took off 4 bases at V and 0 bases at J, with 10 bases between the two ends. The CDR3 is 14 amino acids. The CDR3 sequence is CASSVSPLSYEQYF. CDR3 sequence (DNA): TGTGCCAGCAGTGTTAGTCCGCTCTCCTACGAGCAGTACTTC.

This clonotype occurred many times. The gene calls are TRBV3-1 and TRBJ1-5; possible D gene TRBD1, 6 bases. This CDR3 comprises 13 residues. Trimming stripped 1 base from V and 6 bases from J, with 7 bases between. CDR1 and CDR2 (germline): LGHDT, YNNKEL (reference sequence). CDR3 coding DNA: TGTGCCAGCAGCCAAGGGGGGCCTCAGCCCCAGCATTTT. Translation: CASSQGGPQPQHF.

V gene TRBV2 combines with J gene TRBJ1-2; TRBD1 matches at 9 bases. Germline V gene sequence: CDR1 SNHLY, CDR2 FYNNEI. Germline trimming cut 6 bases from V and 8 bases from J; bases unmatched to any gene: 19. The CDR3 loop spans 17 amino acids. CDR3 amino acids: CASSEIRGGQGSRGYTF. CDR3 in DNA: TGTGCCAGCAGCGAAATCCGCGGGGGACAGGGTTCAAGGGGCTACACCTTC.

The gene calls are TRBV7-2 and TRBJ2-5, with 9 bases aligning to TRBD1. This CDR3 is 13 amino acids long. Unmatched junction bases numbered 5, after V lost 5 bases and J lost 7 bases. Germline CDR1 and CDR2: SGHTA and FQGNSA. The DNA for the CDR3 is TGTGCCAGCAGCGGAGCGACAGGGGGGACCCAGTACTTC. As protein: CASSGATGGTQYF.

This chain's CDR3 is CAISERQGAYEQYV. CDR3 nucleotides: TGTGCCATCAGCGAGAGACAGGGGGCCTACGAGCAGTACGTC. The chain combines TRBV10-3 with TRBJ2-7; 9 nucleotides align to TRBD1. Germline lookup yields CDR1 ENHRY and CDR2 SYGVKD. The length of the CDR3 is 14 residues. J lost 2 bases, V lost 6 bases, and 5 bases had no gene match.

The chain combines TRBV20-1 with TRBJ2-7; possibly TRBD2 for D (6 bases). The CDR3 totals 17 residues. From germline, CDR1 is DFQATT and CDR2 SNEGSKA (reference sequence). V shed 3 bases and J shed 0 bases, with 21 bases lying between them. DNA of the CDR3: TGCAGTGCTAGCTCGGAGCGGGTGGGAACTGACTCCTACGAGCAGTACTTC. Translating gives CSASSERVGTDSYEQYF.

This sequence joins TRBV9 and TRBJ1-2; D perhaps matches TRBD1 (6 bases). CDR3 length: 12 amino acids. Germline CDR1 reads SGDLS; CDR2 reads YYNGEE. Trimming removed 3 bases at V and 9 bases at J, with 12 bases between. The CDR3: CASSEGQGSYTF. The CDR3 DNA reads as TGTGCCAGCAGCGAGGGGCAGGGGAGCTACACCTTC.

The rearrangement joins TRBV24-1 to TRBJ1-2, with 8 bases that match TRBD1. The CDR3 is 15 amino acids. Germline V lookup: CDR1 KGHDR, CDR2 SFDVKD. Trimming removed 6 bases from V and 3 bases from J; junction bases left unmatched: 8. CDR3 amino acids: CATSTTGQGHYGYTF. DNA for the CDR3: TGTGCCACCAGTACCACAGGACAGGGACACTATGGCTACACCTTC.

This clonotype came up many times. V and J are TRBV20-1 and TRBJ1-5, with 9 bases fitting TRBD1. Germline CDR1 and CDR2: DFQATT and SNEGSKA (reference sequence). Germline trimming cut 3 bases from V and 0 bases from J; bases unmatched to any gene: 12. The CDR3 has 18 residues. The CDR3 region is CSARRTGARWDSNQPQHF. The CDR3 DNA reads as TGCAGTGCTAGGAGGACAGGGGCCCGATGGGATAGCAATCAGCCCCAGCATTTT.

This chain links TRBV5-1 with TRBJ2-7; 8 bases are a match to TRBD1. The V segment lost 2 bases and the J segment 4 bases; nucleotides outside the gene matches: 5. The CDR3 is 14 residues long. Germline loops: CDR1 SGHRS, CDR2 YFSETQ. CDR3 sequence: CASSFAGTGYEQYF. The CDR3 DNA reads TGCGCCAGCAGCTTTGCCGGGACAGGTTACGAGCAGTACTTC.